The T cell receptor beta chain described here comes from a study of T cell repertoires in cytomegalovirus infection (dated by TCRdb to between 2018 and 2020). Study-wide context: Recently identified HLA-C-restricted CMV epitopes, whose presentation resists viral immunomodulation, were targeted by peptide stimulations together with well-studied HLA-B-restricted epitopes. Donor HLA type was relevant to the analysis, as public TCR beta signatures indicated carriage of CMV infection together with the matching HLA type.

Results the study describes overall, beyond this receptor: In the ex vivo response, HLA-C-restricted CMV-specific TCR beta clonotypes were dominant, and in two of eight donors the single most frequent clonotype came from this HLA-C-restricted group. Cumulative frequency of public TCR beta family members discriminated carriers of CMV infection plus the relevant HLA type in this cohort and an independent 352-donor cohort.

The sequencer was an Illumina HiSeq 1500. The raw public data were reprocessed by TCRdb itself: fastp quality trimming at Q25, MiXCR clonotype calling, in-frame beta chains only. One record per CDR3 amino acid sequence lists the most common genes and DNA. This sample is represented by approximately 120,000 distinct CDR3 sequences; less than 30% of them were singletons. The ten largest make up about 81% of the sample. The treatment or condition label, as the study defines it: in vitro stimulation with specific CMV peptide epitopes to enrich CMV-specific T cells. This clonotype showed up many times. Its antigen is not yet known. The record has no base qualities; no much larger clone is one base away. V and J are trimmed by 0 bases and 8 bases, and the gene matches miss 3 bases of the junction. Including cysteine and phenylalanine, the CDR3 has 14 amino acids. The only DNA kept is the CDR3, 42 bases in frame from the first base. As encoded in the germline V gene (reference sequence), CDR1 is SEHNR while CDR2 is FQNEAQ.

The chain joins TRBV7-9 to TRBJ1-1; 10 nucleotides in the junction match TRBD1. The starting material was CD8+ T cells from cultured PBMCs, obtained from culture after CMV antigen stimulation. This sequence originates from a human donor in good health (CMV status not recorded). Some clones in this sample may be carry-over from other donors' samples. Here the CDR3 is given as CASSLAGTGAEAFF. The DNA sequence is as follows: TGTGCCAGCAGCTTAGCAGGGACAGGGGCCGAAGCTTTCTTT.